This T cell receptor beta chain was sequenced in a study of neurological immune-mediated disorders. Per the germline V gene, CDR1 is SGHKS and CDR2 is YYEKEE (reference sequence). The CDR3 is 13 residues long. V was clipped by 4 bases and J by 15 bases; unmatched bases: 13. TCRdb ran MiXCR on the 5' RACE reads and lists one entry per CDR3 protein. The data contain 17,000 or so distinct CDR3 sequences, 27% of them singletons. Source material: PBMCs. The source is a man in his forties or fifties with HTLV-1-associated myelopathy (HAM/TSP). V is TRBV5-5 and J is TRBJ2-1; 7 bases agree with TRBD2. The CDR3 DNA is TGTGCCAGCAGCCCGCCTACTAGCGATCAGCGGTTCTTC. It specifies CASSPPTSDQRFF.